A selection of T cell receptor beta chains follows, all from one sample in a study of post-analysis software for immune sequencing data. A single record per CDR3 protein comes from TCRdb applying MiXCR to the PCR reads. The sample lists more than 350,000 distinct CDR3 sequences, approximately 42% occurring once. Sequenced sample: blood. The receptors were sampled from a girl aged 2 to 10 with multiple sclerosis. Both conserved end residues are part of each CDR3. The D gene is left open where the match is weak. Size tells how often a clone was seen (once, few, many) or the class of an expanded clone, and some rows leave it out.

clone size	J gene	D gene	V gene	CDR3 protein	CDR3 DNA
.	TRBJ2-1	TRBD2	TRBV7-2	CASKRAGVNNEQFF	TGTGCCAGCAAGAGGGCGGGAGTAAACAATGAGCAGTTCTTC
few	TRBJ2-4	.	TRBV5-6	CASSLGPINIQYF	TGTGCCAGCAGCTTGGGACCCATAAACATTCAGTACTTC
.	TRBJ1-1	.	TRBV12-3/TRBV12-4	CASSLLSWGSGTEAFF	TGTGCCAGCAGTTTACTATCGTGGGGAAGTGGGACTGAAGCTTTCTTT
.	TRBJ1-3	.	TRBV7-9	CASSSRGVVSGNTIYF	TGTGCCAGCAGCTCGAGGGGAGTAGTCTCTGGAAACACCATATATTTT
.	TRBJ2-5	.	TRBV6-5	CASNPGLRRETQYF	TGTGCCAGCAACCCGGGTCTGAGGCGAGAGACCCAGTACTTC
once	TRBJ1-2	.	TRBV7-2	CASSLEGIPANYGYTF	TGTGCCAGCAGCTTAGAAGGGATCCCAGCTAACTATGGCTACACCTTC
few	TRBJ2-3	.	TRBV2	CASSDRTSTDTQYF	TGTGCCAGCAGTGACAGAACTAGCACAGATACGCAGTATTTT
few	TRBJ2-7	.	TRBV4-1	CASSQDLGAYEQYF	TGCGCCAGCAGCCAAGATCTAGGCGCCTACGAGCAGTACTTC
.	TRBJ2-1	.	TRBV6-2/TRBV6-3	CASRSLGQNEQFF	TGTGCCAGCAGATCACTTGGCCAGAATGAGCAGTTCTTC
few	TRBJ1-5	.	TRBV28	CASRPPWEGVGQPQHF	TGTGCCAGCAGACCTCCTTGGGAGGGGGTAGGTCAGCCCCAGCATTTT
.	TRBJ2-1	.	TRBV7-2	CASSARDFGNNEQFF	TGTGCCAGCAGCGCCCGGGACTTTGGGAACAATGAGCAGTTCTTC
.	TRBJ2-1	.	TRBV7-8	CASSFARAIYNEQFF	TGTGCCAGCAGCTTCGCCCGGGCCATCTACAATGAGCAGTTCTTC
.	TRBJ2-5	.	TRBV2	CASDDQTGEGTQYF	TGTGCCAGCGACGATCAGACAGGGGAGGGGACCCAGTACTTC
.	TRBJ2-1	.	TRBV7-2	CAIRWVPSYNEQFF	TGTGCCATCCGGTGGGTACCTTCCTACAATGAGCAGTTCTTC
few	TRBJ1-2	.	TRBV20-1	CSATPDRTTYGYTF	TGCAGTGCCACCCCCGACAGAACGACCTATGGCTACACCTTC
.	TRBJ1-1	.	TRBV28	CATGGGNTEAFF	TGTGCGACCGGAGGGGGTAACACTGAAGCTTTCTTT
.	TRBJ2-5	.	TRBV20-1	CSARDGTSGGETQYF	TGCAGTGCTAGAGATGGGACTTCCGGTGGAGAGACCCAGTACTTC
few	TRBJ2-1	TRBD2	TRBV3-1	CASSQVAGGRNEQFF	TGTGCCAGCAGCCAAGTAGCGGGAGGGCGCAATGAGCAGTTCTTC
few	TRBJ1-2	.	TRBV28	CASSPPGTPNYGYTF	TGTGCCAGCAGTCCCCCCGGGACACCCAACTATGGCTACACCTTC
few	TRBJ2-7	TRBD2	TRBV12-3/TRBV12-4	CASSPTTSGPYEQYF	TGTGCCAGCAGTCCGACGACTAGCGGACCCTACGAGCAGTACTTC
many	TRBJ2-1	.	TRBV13	CASSPIPNEQFF	TGTGCCAGCAGCCCCATTCCCAATGAGCAGTTCTTC
few	TRBJ2-3	TRBD2	TRBV20-1	CSARATSEGTDTQYF	TGCAGTGCTAGAGCGACTAGCGAGGGAACAGATACGCAGTATTTT
.	TRBJ2-1	TRBD2	TRBV12-3/TRBV12-4	CASTTGTNYNEQFF	TGTGCCAGCACTACCGGGACTAACTACAATGAGCAGTTCTTC
.	TRBJ2-1	TRBD1	TRBV24-1	CATRSGGRNEQFF	TGTGCCACCAGATCAGGGGGACGGAATGAGCAGTTCTTC
.	TRBJ2-5	.	TRBV10-3	CAITGTLQETQYF	TGTGCCATCACCGGCACACTCCAAGAGACCCAGTACTTC
.	TRBJ1-1	TRBD1	TRBV20-1	CSVTDRDTEAFF	TGCAGTGTCACGGACAGGGACACTGAAGCTTTCTTT
few	TRBJ2-3	TRBD1	TRBV12-3/TRBV12-4	CASSSNRGPDTQYF	TGTGCCAGCAGCTCTAACAGGGGGCCCGATACGCAGTATTTT
.	TRBJ1-2	.	TRBV6-5	CASSNSILAHYGYTF	TGTGCCAGCAGTAACTCGATACTCGCACACTATGGCTACACCTTC
many	TRBJ2-5	TRBD2	TRBV28	CASSPAGGVKETQYF	TGTGCCAGCAGTCCCGCGGGGGGGGTAAAAGAGACCCAGTACTTC
few	TRBJ2-1	.	TRBV7-9	CASSLTVYNEQFF	TGTGCCAGCAGCTTAACAGTCTACAATGAGCAGTTCTTC
.	TRBJ2-6	TRBD1	TRBV18	CASSRDRGRISGANVLTF	TGTGCCAGCTCCCGGGACAGGGGCCGCATCTCTGGGGCCAACGTCCTGACTTTC
.	TRBJ2-6	TRBD1	TRBV7-9	CASSRDRGTGANVLTF	TGTGCCAGCAGCCGGGACAGGGGGACTGGGGCCAACGTCCTGACTTTC
many	TRBJ1-2	.	TRBV9	CASSVSQDNYGYTF	TGTGCCAGCAGTGTCTCACAGGATAACTATGGCTACACCTTC
few	TRBJ2-1	TRBD2	TRBV7-3	CASSKPLAGGNNEQFF	TGTGCCAGCAGCAAACCCCTAGCGGGAGGGAACAATGAGCAGTTCTTC
.	TRBJ2-1	.	TRBV28	CASSSGPAAMSSYNEQFF	TGTGCCAGCAGCTCGGGACCAGCCGCCATGAGCTCCTACAATGAGCAGTTCTTC
few	TRBJ2-7	.	TRBV7-2	CASTQGRNYEQYF	TGTGCCAGCACCCAGGGACGGAACTACGAGCAGTACTTC
.	TRBJ1-4	.	TRBV13	CASSGYGVLNEKLFF	TGTGCCAGCAGCGGGTATGGGGTATTAAACGAAAAACTGTTTTTT
few	TRBJ2-1	.	TRBV18	CASSPTDPGEQFF	TGTGCCAGCTCACCCACGGACCCGGGGGAGCAGTTCTTC
few	TRBJ2-3	.	TRBV9	CASSERGVAGSIVTTDTQYF	TGTGCCAGCAGCGAGAGGGGGGTCGCGGGGAGTATCGTAACTACAGATACGCAGTATTTT
.	TRBJ2-7	TRBD2	TRBV15	CATSSATGLADSYEQYF	TGTGCCACCAGCAGCGCAACGGGACTAGCGGACTCCTACGAGCAGTACTTC
few	TRBJ2-3	TRBD1	TRBV5-1	CATHRTGEDTQYF	TGCGCCACCCATAGGACAGGGGAAGATACGCAGTATTTT
few	TRBJ2-7	TRBD1	TRBV10-3	CAISDKMTGGSYEQYF	TGTGCCATCAGTGATAAAATGACAGGGGGGTCCTACGAGCAGTACTTC
.	TRBJ2-7	TRBD1	TRBV20-1	CSAINSRDSSYEQYF	TGCAGTGCCATAAATAGCCGGGACAGCAGCTACGAGCAGTACTTC
few	TRBJ2-3	.	TRBV10-3	CAISITDTQYF	TGTGCCATCAGTATCACAGATACGCAGTATTTT
.	TRBJ2-3	TRBD1	TRBV5-6	CASSFAGGRTDTQYF	TGTGCCAGCAGCTTTGCAGGGGGTCGCACAGATACGCAGTATTTT
once	TRBJ1-2	.	TRBV7-3	CASSLHGVGGYGYTF	TGTGCCAGCAGCTTACATGGGGTGGGGGGTTATGGCTACACCTTC
.	TRBJ1-5	.	TRBV7-2	CASSDPTGVQPQHF	TGTGCCAGCAGCGATCCGACAGGCGTTCAGCCCCAGCATTTT
.	TRBJ2-1	TRBD1	TRBV4-3	CASSPYRGPYNEQFF	TGCGCCAGCAGCCCCTACAGGGGGCCCTACAATGAGCAGTTCTTC
.	TRBJ2-7	TRBD1	TRBV7-2	CASSEQGDRVSKYF	TGTGCCAGCAGCGAACAGGGGGATAGAGTGTCAAAGTACTTC
few	TRBJ2-1	TRBD1	TRBV5-1	CASSEGTGDEQFF	TGCGCCAGCAGCGAGGGGACAGGGGATGAGCAGTTCTTC
few	TRBJ2-7	.	TRBV20-1	CSAGEMGSSYEQYF	TGCAGTGCAGGGGAGATGGGTAGCTCCTACGAGCAGTACTTC